This TCR beta chain stems from a study of T cells in women clearing cervical HPV infection. Overall study context: Case blood drawn at lesion detection; control blood after infection cleared.

As regards this clone: The read finishes 3 residues shy of the CDR3 end, and the germline J gene is used to complete it.

V was cut by 7 bases and J by 6 bases, with 12 bases left in between. Germline values: CDR1 SGHAT, CDR2 FQNNGV. The CDR3 extends over 13 amino acids. MY09/MY11 PCR detected cervical HPV DNA; dot-blot assigned genotypes. Genomic DNA, averaging roughly 1,200 ng per sample, yielded TCR beta CDR3 via immunoSEQ. Assay used: immunoSEQ multiplex PCR; TCRdb lists only in-frame clones, some missing. The sample table includes 30,000 or so clones. The source material was blood buffy coat. This chain connects TRBV11-2 to TRBJ2-2, with D perhaps matching TRBD1 (5 bases). This sequence was found in a woman aged 18 to 75 with a cervical HPV16 infection that either progressed to CIN3+ or cleared (not recorded which). CDR3: CASTLGPPGELFF. CDR3 DNA, as far as it was read: TGTGCCAGCACCCTGGGGCCTCCCGGGGAG.